Listed below are T cell receptor beta chains from one sample, sequenced in a study of blood T cell repertoires in COVID-19. Using immunoSEQ multiplex PCR, the repertoire was profiled, and TCRdb retains in-frame clones only, with some absent. Among approximately 85,000 clones listed, about 86% were seen once. The sample taken for sequencing was peripheral blood. These receptors came from a woman aged 80 or over in a cohort sampled during active or convalescent COVID-19. Each CDR3 is given with its conserved first and last residue. The order of the fields is V gene, D gene, clone size, J gene, CDR3 DNA, CDR3 protein. D genes are given only for firm matches. A row's size may be missing; if present it is once, few, many or a size class.

V gene: TRBV10-3
D gene: NA
clone size: NA
J gene: TRBJ2-2
CDR3 DNA: TGTGCCGTGCACCAGACTAGTGCCACCGGGGAGCTGTTTTTT
CDR3 protein: CAVHQTSATGELFF

V gene: TRBV5-1
D gene: TRBD2
clone size: NA
J gene: TRBJ2-7
CDR3 DNA: TGCGCCAGCAGCTTGGATCTGGCTAGCGGTAGCTACGAGCAGTACTTC
CDR3 protein: CASSLDLASGSYEQYF

V gene: TRBV24-1
D gene: TRBD1
clone size: NA
J gene: TRBJ2-3
CDR3 DNA: TGTGCCACCAGTGATTCCTCGGGACAGGGGGTCTTTAGCACAGATACGCAGTATTTT
CDR3 protein: CATSDSSGQGVFSTDTQYF

V gene: TRBV29-1
D gene: TRBD1
clone size: NA
J gene: TRBJ1-1
CDR3 DNA: TGCAGCGTTGTTAACAGGGGGCGGGACACTGAAGCTTTCTTT
CDR3 protein: CSVVNRGRDTEAFF

V gene: TRBV30
D gene: NA
clone size: NA
J gene: TRBJ1-1
CDR3 DNA: TGTGCCTGGAGCGACAGTGGGGAAAAAGCTTTCTTT
CDR3 protein: CAWSDSGEKAFF

V gene: TRBV10-3
D gene: TRBD1
clone size: NA
J gene: TRBJ2-2
CDR3 DNA: TGTGCCATCAGTGATCGTAGACAGGGGGCGGTCGGGGAGCTGTTTTTT
CDR3 protein: CAISDRRQGAVGELFF

V gene: TRBV10-3
D gene: NA
clone size: NA
J gene: TRBJ2-3
CDR3 DNA: TGTGCCATCAGTGACTCCCCGAGAATCACAGATACGCAGTATTTT
CDR3 protein: CAISDSPRITDTQYF

V gene: TRBV6-5
D gene: NA
clone size: NA
J gene: TRBJ2-5
CDR3 DNA: TGTGCCTCGACAGGTTGGGAGACCCAGTACTTC
CDR3 protein: CASTGWETQYF

V gene: TRBV4-1
D gene: NA
clone size: NA
J gene: TRBJ1-1
CDR3 DNA: TGCGCCAGCAGCCATCCCGACAGGAACACTGAAGCTTTCTTT
CDR3 protein: CASSHPDRNTEAFF

V gene: TRBV6-5
D gene: NA
clone size: NA
J gene: TRBJ2-3
CDR3 DNA: TGTGCCAGCAGTCCTCTGGGTACCGGGACAGATACGCAGTATTTT
CDR3 protein: CASSPLGTGTDTQYF

V gene: TRBV11-2
D gene: TRBD1
clone size: NA
J gene: TRBJ1-2
CDR3 DNA: TGTGCCAGCAGCTTAGAAGCGGCCACAGGGGGCGATCCCCGTTCGGGTGGCTACACCTTC
CDR3 protein: CASSLEAATGGDPRSGGYTF

V gene: TRBV5-1
D gene: NA
clone size: NA
J gene: TRBJ2-7
CDR3 DNA: TGCGCCAGCAGCTTGGCGCCCGGGAGTCCCTCCTACGAGCAGTACTTC
CDR3 protein: CASSLAPGSPSYEQYF

V gene: TRBV10-3
D gene: NA
clone size: NA
J gene: TRBJ2-1
CDR3 DNA: TGTGCCATCAGTGATGACCAGCGGACCTACAATGAGCAGTTCTTC
CDR3 protein: CAISDDQRTYNEQFF

V gene: TRBV6-5
D gene: TRBD1
clone size: once
J gene: TRBJ1-1
CDR3 DNA: TGTGCCAGCAGTTACTCCCGGGACAGGCGGGCTGAAGCTTTCTTT
CDR3 protein: CASSYSRDRRAEAFF

V gene: TRBV7-3
D gene: TRBD2
clone size: NA
J gene: TRBJ2-1
CDR3 DNA: TGTGCCAGCAGCTTAAAGGGGACTAGCGGGAGCGGTGAGCAGTTCTTC
CDR3 protein: CASSLKGTSGSGEQFF

V gene: TRBV10-3
D gene: NA
clone size: NA
J gene: TRBJ2-2
CDR3 DNA: TGTGCCATCAGTGAGCCGAGGACAGTGCGGCCCGGGGAGCTGTTTTTT
CDR3 protein: CAISEPRTVRPGELFF

V gene: TRBV30
D gene: TRBD1
clone size: NA
J gene: TRBJ1-4
CDR3 DNA: TGTGCCTGGAGTATATTAGTGGGACAGGGGCGACCAAAACTGTTTTTT
CDR3 protein: CAWSILVGQGRPKLFF

V gene: TRBV6-5
D gene: TRBD2
clone size: NA
J gene: TRBJ2-1
CDR3 DNA: TGTGCCAGCCGGACTAGCGGAACAAATGAGCAGTTCTTC
CDR3 protein: CASRTSGTNEQFF

V gene: TRBV19
D gene: NA
clone size: few
J gene: TRBJ1-1
CDR3 DNA: TGTGCCAGTAGTCTCACGGGGGTAGGGAACACTGAAGCTTTCTTT
CDR3 protein: CASSLTGVGNTEAFF

V gene: TRBV5-4
D gene: NA
clone size: NA
J gene: TRBJ2-3
CDR3 DNA: TGTGCCAGCAGACCTAGCTTTCTAAACACAGATACGCAGTATTTT
CDR3 protein: CASRPSFLNTDTQYF

V gene: TRBV18
D gene: TRBD1
clone size: NA
J gene: TRBJ1-2
CDR3 DNA: TGTGCCAGCTCACGAGGGACAGGGTACACCTTCCGGGATGGCTACACCTTC
CDR3 protein: CASSRGTGYTFRDGYTF

V gene: TRBV6-1
D gene: TRBD1
clone size: once
J gene: TRBJ2-1
CDR3 DNA: TGTGCCAGCAGTGACCCCGGGACAGGAAGGTTCAATGAGCAGTTCTTC
CDR3 protein: CASSDPGTGRFNEQFF

V gene: TRBV18
D gene: NA
clone size: NA
J gene: TRBJ1-1
CDR3 DNA: TGTGCCAGCTCCCCAGCATATGGGGCCGCTGAAGCTTTCTTT
CDR3 protein: CASSPAYGAAEAFF

V gene: TRBV6-6
D gene: NA
clone size: NA
J gene: TRBJ1-1
CDR3 DNA: TGTGCCAGCAGTCCCGACAGGAGGAACACTGAAGCTTTCTTT
CDR3 protein: CASSPDRRNTEAFF

V gene: TRBV5-4
D gene: NA
clone size: once
J gene: TRBJ1-5
CDR3 DNA: TGTGCCAGCAGCTTGGCGGGCAATCAGCCCCAGCATTTT
CDR3 protein: CASSLAGNQPQHF

V gene: TRBV5-1
D gene: TRBD1
clone size: once
J gene: TRBJ1-4
CDR3 DNA: TGCGCCAGCAGCATGGGACAGGCAACTAATGAAAAACTGTTTTTT
CDR3 protein: CASSMGQATNEKLFF

V gene: TRBV5-3
D gene: NA
clone size: NA
J gene: TRBJ1-5
CDR3 DNA: TGTGCCAGAAGCTTGGTTGGGCCGCGCAGAAGGCAGCCCCAGCATTTT
CDR3 protein: CARSLVGPRRRQPQHF

V gene: TRBV16
D gene: NA
clone size: NA
J gene: TRBJ1-4
CDR3 DNA: TGTGCCAGCAGCCAATATATCAGAACGAATGAAAAACTGTTTTTT
CDR3 protein: CASSQYIRTNEKLFF

V gene: TRBV5-1
D gene: NA
clone size: NA
J gene: TRBJ2-5
CDR3 DNA: TGCGCCAGCAGCTTGGTAGGGGAAGAGACCCAGTACTTC
CDR3 protein: CASSLVGEETQYF

V gene: TRBV5-1
D gene: TRBD2
clone size: NA
J gene: TRBJ2-3
CDR3 DNA: TGCGCCAGCAGCTTAACCGGGACTAGCGGGAGGAGGGTAGATACGCAGTATTTT
CDR3 protein: CASSLTGTSGRRVDTQYF

V gene: TRBV11-2
D gene: NA
clone size: NA
J gene: TRBJ2-5
CDR3 DNA: TGTGCCAGCAGCTTAGTCGCGGGTAACCAAGAGACCCAGTACTTC
CDR3 protein: CASSLVAGNQETQYF

V gene: TRBV7-9
D gene: NA
clone size: NA
J gene: TRBJ1-3
CDR3 DNA: TGTGCCAGCAGCCCACGGACTAGGGGAGCTGGAAACACCATATATTTT
CDR3 protein: CASSPRTRGAGNTIYF

V gene: TRBV5-1
D gene: TRBD1
clone size: NA
J gene: TRBJ1-1
CDR3 DNA: TGCGCCAGCAGCTTGGAGGGACAGGGGGCGACTGAAGCTTTCTTT
CDR3 protein: CASSLEGQGATEAFF

V gene: TRBV9
D gene: TRBD1
clone size: NA
J gene: TRBJ1-5
CDR3 DNA: TGTGCCAGCAGGGACAGGGGGAAACAGCCCCAGCATTTT
CDR3 protein: CASRDRGKQPQHF

V gene: TRBV19
D gene: NA
clone size: once
J gene: TRBJ1-2
CDR3 DNA: TGTGCCAGTAGTGTCAGGGGCCCCTTTGATGGCTACACCTTC
CDR3 protein: CASSVRGPFDGYTF

V gene: TRBV21-1
D gene: NA
clone size: NA
J gene: TRBJ1-6
CDR3 DNA: TGTGCCAGCAGCAAGCTAGGGAGGAGGTTGGATAATTCACCCCTCCACTTT
CDR3 protein: CASSKLGRRLDNSPLHF

V gene: TRBV30
D gene: NA
clone size: NA
J gene: TRBJ2-2
CDR3 DNA: TGTGCCTGGAGTTCCCGCCTAGAGGGGGAGCTGTTTTTT
CDR3 protein: CAWSSRLEGELFF

V gene: TRBV19
D gene: TRBD1
clone size: once
J gene: TRBJ1-2
CDR3 DNA: TGTGCCAGTAGTCCAAAGAGACAGGGGGCGTCTGGCTACACCTTC
CDR3 protein: CASSPKRQGASGYTF

V gene: TRBV28
D gene: NA
clone size: NA
J gene: TRBJ1-5
CDR3 DNA: TGTGCCAGCAGGGCCGTTGAAGGGGTCAATCAGCCCCAGCATTTT
CDR3 protein: CASRAVEGVNQPQHF

V gene: TRBV4-2
D gene: NA
clone size: NA
J gene: TRBJ1-2
CDR3 DNA: TGTGCCAGCAGCCAAGATCAGGGGTACGCTGTGACCTATGGCTACACCTTC
CDR3 protein: CASSQDQGYAVTYGYTF

V gene: TRBV2
D gene: NA
clone size: NA
J gene: TRBJ2-7
CDR3 DNA: TGTGCCAGCAGACTGAGAAGGAGCTCCTACGAGCAGTACTTC
CDR3 protein: CASRLRRSSYEQYF

V gene: TRBV18
D gene: NA
clone size: NA
J gene: TRBJ1-1
CDR3 DNA: TGTGCCAGCTCTAGGGGTCAGGGTAGGTACACTGAAGCTTTCTTT
CDR3 protein: CASSRGQGRYTEAFF

V gene: TRBV7-2
D gene: TRBD2
clone size: NA
J gene: TRBJ2-2
CDR3 DNA: TGTGCCAGCAGCTCCGGGACTAGCGGGAGGAACACCGGGGAGCTGTTTTTT
CDR3 protein: CASSSGTSGRNTGELFF

V gene: TRBV11-1
D gene: NA
clone size: NA
J gene: TRBJ2-2
CDR3 DNA: TGTGCCAGCAGCTTGGGCAGGGTTATCGCCGGGGAGCTGTTTTTT
CDR3 protein: CASSLGRVIAGELFF

V gene: TRBV11-2
D gene: NA
clone size: NA
J gene: TRBJ2-1
CDR3 DNA: TGTGCCAGCAGCTCGGACAGAAGGAACAATGAGCAGTTCTTC
CDR3 protein: CASSSDRRNNEQFF

V gene: TRBV7-3
D gene: NA
clone size: NA
J gene: TRBJ2-5
CDR3 DNA: TGTGCCAGCAGCTTAGGTCTCAGAGAGACCCAGTACTTC
CDR3 protein: CASSLGLRETQYF

V gene: TRBV28
D gene: NA
clone size: NA
J gene: TRBJ1-1
CDR3 DNA: TGTGCCAGCAGTCGCGTACAACAGGGTTATACTGAAGCTTTCTTT
CDR3 protein: CASSRVQQGYTEAFF

V gene: TRBV2
D gene: NA
clone size: NA
J gene: TRBJ2-1
CDR3 DNA: TGTGCCAGCAGTTCGGGAGTAGGTAATGAGCAGTTCTTC
CDR3 protein: CASSSGVGNEQFF

V gene: TRBV13
D gene: TRBD1
clone size: NA
J gene: TRBJ2-3
CDR3 DNA: TGTGCCAGCAGCCCCGGGACAGGCCGCACAGATACGCAGTATTTT
CDR3 protein: CASSPGTGRTDTQYF

V gene: TRBV11-3
D gene: TRBD2
clone size: NA
J gene: TRBJ2-7
CDR3 DNA: TGTGCCAGCAGCTTAACGGGAGGAGGCGAGCAGTACTTC
CDR3 protein: CASSLTGGGEQYF

V gene: TRBV19
D gene: NA
clone size: NA
J gene: TRBJ2-5
CDR3 DNA: TGTGCCAGTAGTAATCCGGGTTCCGAGACCCAGTACTTC
CDR3 protein: CASSNPGSETQYF

V gene: TRBV19
D gene: TRBD1
clone size: NA
J gene: TRBJ1-6
CDR3 DNA: TGTGCCAGTAGTACCACCGGGACAGGAACCTATAATTCACCCCTCCACTTT
CDR3 protein: CASSTTGTGTYNSPLHF

V gene: TRBV9
D gene: TRBD1
clone size: once
J gene: TRBJ1-2
CDR3 DNA: TGTGCCAGCAGCGTTGGGACAGTGCCTTCTAACTATGGCTACACCTTC
CDR3 protein: CASSVGTVPSNYGYTF